The present TCR beta chain was sequenced within a study of blood T cell repertoires in COVID-19. Study summary: Specimens from acute and convalescent COVID-19 originated in the United States, Italy and Spain.

This clone has only one observation. Profiled with immunoSEQ multiplex PCR; TCRdb holds only in-frame clones, not every one. Seen here are 90,000 to 110,000 clones, approximately 80% observed once, and the top ten hold 6.5% to 8%. Germline CDR1 reads SGHAT; CDR2 reads FQDESV (reference sequence). V lost 4 bases and J 0 bases, leaving 11 bases between the germline ends. This CDR3 comprises 15 residues. V usage is TRBV11-1 and J usage is TRBJ2-3; a weak D match, TRBD1 (6 bases). The clonotype comes from a woman between 50 and 59 years old with acute or convalescent COVID-19. The sample comprised peripheral blood. In nucleotides, the CDR3 is TGTGCCAGCAGCTCAACAGGGAGAAGCACAGATACGCAGTATTTT. Its translation is CASSSTGRSTDTQYF.